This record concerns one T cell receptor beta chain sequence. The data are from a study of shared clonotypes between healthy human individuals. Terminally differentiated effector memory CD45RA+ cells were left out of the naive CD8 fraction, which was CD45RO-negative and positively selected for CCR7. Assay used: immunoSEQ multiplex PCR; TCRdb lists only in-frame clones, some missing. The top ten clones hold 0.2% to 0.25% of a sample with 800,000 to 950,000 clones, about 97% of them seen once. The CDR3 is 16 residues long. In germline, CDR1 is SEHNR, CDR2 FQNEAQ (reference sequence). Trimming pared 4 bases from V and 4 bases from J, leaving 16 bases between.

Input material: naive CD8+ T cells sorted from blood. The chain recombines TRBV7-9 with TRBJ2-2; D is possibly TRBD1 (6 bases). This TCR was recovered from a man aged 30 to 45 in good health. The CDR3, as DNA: TGTGCCAGCAGCTCTGCTCTGAAAGGGGGCACCGGGGAGCTGTTTTTT. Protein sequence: CASSSALKGGTGELFF.